The 15 T cell receptor beta chains below were found in one sample sequenced in a study of cytotoxic CD8 clonotypes in ibrutinib-treated CLL. The repertoire was sequenced with immunoSEQ multiplex PCR; TCRdb's copy has only in-frame clones and lacks some. In the table there are approximately 340,000 clones, 67% of which are singletons. The material was PBMCs, obtained after 36 months of ibrutinib treatment. These receptors were taken from a human donor with chronic lymphocytic leukemia.

The genes are TRBV7-9 and TRBJ2-3; TRBD2 matches at 7 bases. V dropped 3 bases and J dropped 4; count of bases not matched to a gene: 7. CDR3 length: 15 residues. CDR1 and CDR2 from the germline V gene are SEHNR and FQNEAQ (reference sequence). DNA for the CDR3: TGTGCCAGCAGCTTTCAGACTAGCATTCCAGATACGCAGTATTTT. Its translation is CASSFQTSIPDTQYF.

The chain carries TRBV10-3 and TRBJ2-7; possibly TRBD1 or TRBD2 for D (6 bases each). This CDR3 comprises 16 residues. Germline loops: CDR1 ENHRY, CDR2 SYGVKD. Trimming cost V 4 bases and J 6 bases, with 22 bases left between them. The CDR3 loop reads CAISVRAGEDAGEQYF. As DNA, the CDR3 is TGTGCCATCAGTGTCCGGGCAGGGGAGGATGCTGGCGAGCAGTACTTC.

The rearrangement links TRBV7-6 to TRBJ2-7; possible D gene TRBD1, 6 bases. The germline V gene encodes CDR1 SGHVS and CDR2 FNYEAQ. This CDR3 has 15 residues. V gave up 2 bases and J gave up 5 bases, with 16 bases separating them. In DNA, the CDR3 is TGTGCCAGCAGCTTAAGGCGGACAGCTGAAAACGAGCAGTACTTC. Amino acid sequence: CASSLRRTAENEQYF.

This clone was seen a few times. The genes are TRBV7-6 and TRBJ2-1, with D hard to call. The CDR3 has 13 residues. Per the germline V gene, CDR1 is SGHVS and CDR2 is FNYEAQ. V was pared by 1 base and J by 5 bases, with 6 bases between. CDR3 sequence (DNA): TGTGCCAGCAGCTTAGGTCTTGACAATGAGCAGTTCTTC. Protein: CASSLGLDNEQFF.

The chain combines TRBV19 with TRBJ1-1; TRBD1 might be the D (5 bases). Germline values: CDR1 LNHDA, CDR2 SQIVND (reference sequence). The V end lost 6 bases, the J end lost 0 bases, and 8 bases lay between the germline ends. This CDR3 spans 13 amino acids. For the CDR3, the DNA is TGTGCCAGTAGCGAGACAGTGAACACTGAAGCTTTCTTT. Translation gives CASSETVNTEAFF.

This rearrangement joins TRBV7-2 to TRBJ1-6, with D possibly matching TRBD1 (5 bases). Trimming took 1 base from V and 10 from J, leaving 11 bases between them. There are 14 residues in the CDR3. Per the germline V gene, CDR1 is SGHTA and CDR2 is FQGNSA. CDR3 sequence (DNA): TGTGCCAGCAGCTTAGGCAGGGTCCCATCACCCCTCCACTTT. It encodes CASSLGRVPSPLHF.

The chain is built from TRBV7-6 and TRBJ2-7, with unresolved D. This CDR3 has 14 amino acids. In germline, CDR1 is SGHVS, CDR2 FNYEAQ. V lost 5 bases and J lost 0, with 11 bases in between. For the CDR3, the DNA is TGTGCCAGCAGCCCAGCACCACCCTCCTACGAGCAGTACTTC. This encodes CASSPAPPSYEQYF. The full variable domain, in which reference TRBV7-6 and TRBJ2-7 provide the parts outside the CDR3, is GAGVSQSPRYKVTKRGQDVALRCDPISGHVSLYWYRQALGQGPEFLTYFNYEAQQDKSGLPNDRFSAERPEGSISTLTIQRTEQRDSAMYRCASSPAPPSYEQYFGPGTRLTVT.

The V gene is TRBV5-1, the J gene TRBJ2-1; no reliable D call. The V end was cut by 0 bases, the J end by 5 bases, with 12 bases between. There are 15 residues in the CDR3. Germline V gene data show CDR1 as SGHRS and CDR2 as YFSETQ. The chain's CDR3 is CASSLVPRNDNEQFF. Here the CDR3 DNA reads TGCGCCAGCAGCTTGGTTCCTAGAAACGACAATGAGCAGTTCTTC. The full variable domain, its missing parts supplied by reference TRBV5-1 and TRBJ2-1, is KAGVTQTPRYLIKTRGQQVTLSCSPISGHRSVSWYQQTPGQGLQFLFEYFSETQRNKGNFPGRFSGRQFSNSRSEMNVSTLELGDSALYLCASSLVPRNDNEQFFGPGTRLTVL.

The genes are TRBV27 and TRBJ2-7; 9 bases map to TRBD1. The CDR3 consists of 14 residues. The junction had 7 bases not matched to a gene; V was cut back by 8 bases and J by 2 bases. CDR1 and CDR2 (germline): MNHEY, SMNVEV (reference sequence). The CDR3 DNA reads TGTGCCAGCTGGCGGGACAGGGCAACCTACGAGCAGTACTTC. This translates into CASWRDRATYEQYF.

The rearrangement uses TRBV6-5 and TRBJ1-4; no definite D call. Trimming pared 2 bases from V and 11 bases from J, leaving 12 bases between. Per germline, CDR1 MNHEY and CDR2 SVGAGI. The CDR3 has 13 amino acids. CDR3 region: CASSYVRLGKLFF. The CDR3 region has the DNA TGTGCCAGCAGTTACGTCCGTTTAGGGAAACTGTTTTTT.

The CDR3 here is CSVAANYEQYF. The CDR3 bases are TGCAGCGTTGCGGCAAACTACGAGCAGTACTTC. The chain links TRBV29-1 to TRBJ2-7; D is ambiguous. Germline values: CDR1 SQVTM, CDR2 ANQGSEA. V lost 4 bases and J 3 bases, leaving 7 bases between the germline ends. The CDR3 totals 11 residues.

The chain is built from TRBV6-5 and TRBJ2-7; D is possibly TRBD1 (6 bases). The CDR3 runs 14 residues. Trimming pared 3 bases from V and 6 bases from J, leaving 15 bases between. Germline V gene lookup returns CDR1 MNHEY and CDR2 SVGAGI. CDR3: CASSYSTGSGEQYF. Here the CDR3 DNA reads TGTGCCAGCAGTTATTCCACAGGGTCGGGCGAGCAGTACTTC.

The gene calls are TRBV19 and TRBJ1-1, with D possibly matching TRBD1 (6 bases). Trimming left V 7 bases short and J 2 bases short, with 14 bases between. The CDR3 is made up of 14 amino acids. Germline assignment: CDR1 LNHDA and CDR2 SQIVND (reference sequence). The CDR3 region is CASNRGQFNTEAFF. CDR3 DNA: TGTGCCAGTAACAGAGGACAGTTTAACACTGAAGCTTTCTTT.

This clone was detected only a few times. The rearrangement joins TRBV20-1 to TRBJ1-2; no definite D call. The CDR3 is 10 amino acids. The germline CDR1 and CDR2 sequences are DFQATT and SNEGSKA (reference sequence). Trimming shortened V by 7 bases and J by 4 bases, and 7 bases separated the two germline ends. The CDR3 region is CSGSRYGYTF. The CDR3 DNA follows: TGCAGTGGGTCCCGCTATGGCTACACCTTC.

CDR3 in DNA: TGTGCCAGTAGTATACCCTTAGGGGGGGACGCAGATACGCAGTATTTT. This translates into CASSIPLGGDADTQYF. The chain combines TRBV19 with TRBJ2-3, with a possible D match to TRBD2 (7 bases). Trimming took off 2 bases at V and 4 bases at J, with 16 bases between the two ends. Germline V gene sequence: CDR1 LNHDA, CDR2 SQIVND (reference sequence). This CDR3 spans 16 amino acids.